Many counts were recorded for the clone carrying this T cell receptor (beta chain). A single record per CDR3 protein comes from TCRdb applying MiXCR to the RACE reads. This sample has nearly 350,000 distinct CDR3 sequences, with roughly 6.9% found just once. This sample is part of a study of human T cells and chemical hapten exposure. Documented time point: patch test 1, 2 weeks after DPC sensitization. Treatment here: therapeutic diphenylcyclopropenone sensitization with weekly scalp DPC. CDR3 size: 13 residues. The V gene's germline CDR1 is MNHEY and CDR2 SVGEGT. Deletions cut 7 bases from V and 1 base from J, with 10 bases between.

The clonotype comes from a woman aged 18-30 years with alopecia areata. Some clones in this sample may be carry-over from other donors' samples. The rearrangement uses TRBV6-2 or TRBV6-3 and TRBJ1-1; D unresolved. The input for sequencing was whole blood, taken in connection with sensitization to the hapten diphenylcyclopropenone (DPC). The CDR3: CASTNLANTEAFF. In DNA, the CDR3 is TGTGCCAGCACCAACCTAGCGAACACTGAAGCTTTCTTT.